This is a list of T cell receptor beta chains from one sample in a study of OX40 agonist ivuxolimab in advanced cancers. Sequenced by immunoSEQ multiplex PCR; TCRdb stores in-frame clones only, minus some. The sample shows about 98,000 clones, around 88% of them seen only once. This sample comprised CD4+ or CD8+ T cells sorted from blood, obtained in a trial of the OX40 agonist ivuxolimab. The receptors were gathered from an adult with an advanced solid tumor such as melanoma, head and neck, liver or kidney cancer. Both conserved end residues are part of each CDR3. D genes are given only for firm matches. Clone size appears in some rows only: once, few, many, or a class for an expanded clone.

>NA|NA|TRBJ1-2|TRBV7-8
TGTGCCACAAGCCGGGATGGGTCGAAGGGCTACACCTTC
CATSRDGSKGYTF
>NA|few|TRBJ2-5|TRBV6-6
TGTGCCAGCAGTTACTCCGGGCCGGGGACCCAGTACTTC
CASSYSGPGTQYF
>NA|NA|TRBJ1-2|TRBV7-2
TGTGCCAGCAGCTCGAGAGGGGCTGGGGGCTACACCTTC
CASSSRGAGGYTF
>NA|NA|TRBJ2-1|TRBV7-2
TGTGCCAGCAGCTTAGGAAGTCAGGATGAGCAGTTCTTC
CASSLGSQDEQFF
>NA|NA|TRBJ1-1|TRBV10-1
TGCGCCATACCCGTTGGGGGGGACACTGAAGCTTTCTTT
CAIPVGGDTEAFF
>TRBD2|NA|TRBJ2-2|TRBV5-1
TGCGCCAGCAGTCAGCGGGAGGAGCCCGGGGAGCTGTTTTTT
CASSQREEPGELFF
>NA|NA|TRBJ2-7|TRBV2
TGTGCCAGCAGTGAAGGGTATGCCAGGGACTACGAGCAGTACTTC
CASSEGYARDYEQYF
>TRBD1|NA|TRBJ2-1|TRBV4-1
TGCGCCAGCAGCCGTTATCCCGGGACAGGGGGCGGCTATGAGCAGTTCTTC
CASSRYPGTGGGYEQFF
>TRBD1|few|TRBJ2-7|TRBV7-3
TGTGCCAGCAGCTCCGGGACAGGGGGCCACGAGCAGTACTTC
CASSSGTGGHEQYF
>NA|NA|TRBJ2-7|TRBV7-2
TGTGCCAGCAGCTTGCAGGCCGTGAGGGAGCAGTACTTC
CASSLQAVREQYF
>NA|NA|TRBJ1-1|TRBV18
TGTGCCAGCTCACCACATCCAGGGAGTATGTCTGAAGCTTTCTTT
CASSPHPGSMSEAFF